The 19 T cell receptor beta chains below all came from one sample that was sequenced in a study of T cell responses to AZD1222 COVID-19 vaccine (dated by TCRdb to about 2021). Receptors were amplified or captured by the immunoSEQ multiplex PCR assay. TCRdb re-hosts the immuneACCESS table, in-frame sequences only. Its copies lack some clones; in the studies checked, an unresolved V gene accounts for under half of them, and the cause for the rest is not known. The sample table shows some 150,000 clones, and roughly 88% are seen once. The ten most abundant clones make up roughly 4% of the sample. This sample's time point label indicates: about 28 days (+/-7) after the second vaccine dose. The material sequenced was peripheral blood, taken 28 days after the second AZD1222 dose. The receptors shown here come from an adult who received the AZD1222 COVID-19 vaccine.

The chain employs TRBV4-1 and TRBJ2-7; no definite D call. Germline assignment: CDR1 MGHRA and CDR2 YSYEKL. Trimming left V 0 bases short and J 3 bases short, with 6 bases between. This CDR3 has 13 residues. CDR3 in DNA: TGCGCCAGCAGCCAAGACGGCTACTACGAGCAGTACTTC. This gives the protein CASSQDGYYEQYF.

CDR3 loop: CATSSLAGQRGFFVSYNEQFF. The CDR3, as DNA: TGTGCCACCAGCAGCTTAGCGGGACAGAGGGGATTTTTTGTCTCCTACAATGAGCAGTTCTTC. The V and J genes are TRBV15 and TRBJ2-1; D is possibly TRBD2 (8 bases). V lost 3 bases to trimming and J lost 0 bases, with 27 bases between them. Germline CDR1 and CDR2: LNHNV and YYDKDF (reference sequence). The CDR3 runs 21 residues.

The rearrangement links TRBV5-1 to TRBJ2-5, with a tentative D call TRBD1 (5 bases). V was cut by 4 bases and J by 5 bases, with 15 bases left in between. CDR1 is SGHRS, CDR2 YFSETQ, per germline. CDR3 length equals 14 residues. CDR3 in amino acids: CASSTVQGTETQYF. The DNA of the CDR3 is TGCGCCAGCAGCACCGTTCAGGGCACGGAGACCCAGTACTTC.

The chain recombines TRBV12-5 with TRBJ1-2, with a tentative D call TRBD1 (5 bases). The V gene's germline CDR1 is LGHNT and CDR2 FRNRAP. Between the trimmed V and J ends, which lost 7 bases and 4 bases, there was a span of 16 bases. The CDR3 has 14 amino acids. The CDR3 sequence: CASAPGGGIYGYTF. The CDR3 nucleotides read TGTGCTAGTGCTCCCGGGGGGGGGATCTATGGCTACACCTTC.

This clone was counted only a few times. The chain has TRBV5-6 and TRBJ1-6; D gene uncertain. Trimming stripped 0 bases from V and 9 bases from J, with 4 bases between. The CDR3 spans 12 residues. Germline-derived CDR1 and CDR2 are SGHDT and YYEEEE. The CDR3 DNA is TGTGCCAGCAGCTTGGGACCTTCACCCCTCCACTTT. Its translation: CASSLGPSPLHF.

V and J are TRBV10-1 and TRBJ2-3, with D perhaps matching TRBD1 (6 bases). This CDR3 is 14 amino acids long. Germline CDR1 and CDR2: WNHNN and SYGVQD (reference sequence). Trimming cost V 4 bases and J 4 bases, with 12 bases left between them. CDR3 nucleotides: TGCGCCAGCAGTGGTTTGGGGACACCAGATACGCAGTATTTT. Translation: CASSGLGTPDTQYF.

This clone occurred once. The CDR3 nucleotides are TGTGCCAGCAGCCAAGAGCGCAGGTCCTACGAGCAGTACTTC. It translates to CASSQERRSYEQYF. V gene TRBV3-1 (or the pseudogene TRBV3-2) combines with J gene TRBJ2-7; D call uncertain. Germline V gene sequence: CDR1 LGHDT, CDR2 YNNKEL (reference sequence). The germline V and J ends were trimmed by 0 bases and 1 base, with 7 bases remaining between them. The CDR3 has 14 residues.

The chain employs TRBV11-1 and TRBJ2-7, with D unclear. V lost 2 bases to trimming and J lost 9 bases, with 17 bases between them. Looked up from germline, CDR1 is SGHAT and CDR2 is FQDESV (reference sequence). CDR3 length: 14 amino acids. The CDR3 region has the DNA TGTGCCAGCAGCTTACAGAACGAAGATGGCGGGCAGTACTTC. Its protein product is CASSLQNEDGGQYF.

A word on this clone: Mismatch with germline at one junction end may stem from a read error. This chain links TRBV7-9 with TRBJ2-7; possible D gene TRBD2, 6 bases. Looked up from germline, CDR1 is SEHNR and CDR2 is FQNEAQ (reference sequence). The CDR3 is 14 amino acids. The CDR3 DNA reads TGTGCCAGCACCTTATCCTTTCAGGGAGGCGAGCAGTACTTC. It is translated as CASTLSFQGGEQYF.

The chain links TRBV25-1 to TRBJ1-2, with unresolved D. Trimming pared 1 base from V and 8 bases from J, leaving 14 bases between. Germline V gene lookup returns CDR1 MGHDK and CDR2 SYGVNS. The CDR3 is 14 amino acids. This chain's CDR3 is CASSESEGWKGYTF. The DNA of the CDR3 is TGTGCCAGCAGTGAATCGGAGGGCTGGAAAGGCTACACCTTC.

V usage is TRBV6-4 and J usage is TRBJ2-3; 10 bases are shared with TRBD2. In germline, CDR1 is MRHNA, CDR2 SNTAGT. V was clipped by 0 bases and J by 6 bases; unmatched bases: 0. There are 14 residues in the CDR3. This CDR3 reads CASSDSSGGDTQYF. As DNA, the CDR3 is TGTGCCAGCAGTGACTCTAGCGGGGGGGATACGCAGTATTTT.

The CDR3 region has the DNA TGCGCCAGCAGCTGGGGCTGGGACACTGAAGCTTTCTTT. Protein product: CASSWGWDTEAFF. V usage is TRBV5-1 and J usage is TRBJ1-1, with TRBD1 as a possible D gene (5 bases). V dropped 3 bases and J dropped 3 bases, with 9 bases sitting between them. The CDR3 is 13 amino acids. The germline V gene encodes CDR1 SGHRS and CDR2 YFSETQ.

The DNA of the CDR3 is TGTGCCAGCAGCGTAGGACTTGAAGGGACCCAGTACTTC. As protein: CASSVGLEGTQYF. This chain connects TRBV9 to TRBJ2-5, with D hard to call. CDR1 SGDLS and CDR2 YYNGEE come from the germline V gene. CDR3 length: 13 amino acids. V lost 0 bases and J lost 7, with 10 bases in between.

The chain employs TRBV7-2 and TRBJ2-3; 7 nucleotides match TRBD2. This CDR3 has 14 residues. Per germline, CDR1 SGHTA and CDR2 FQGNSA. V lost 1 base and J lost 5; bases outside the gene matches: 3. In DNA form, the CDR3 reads TGTGCCAGCAGCTTAGTTCCTAGCGGAGATACGCAGTATTTT. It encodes CASSLVPSGDTQYF. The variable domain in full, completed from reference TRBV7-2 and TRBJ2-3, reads GAGVSQSPSNKVTEKGKDVELRCDPISGHTALYWYRQSLGQGLEFLIYFQGNSAPDKSGLPSDRFSAERTGGSVSTLTIQRTQQEDSAVYLCASSLVPSGDTQYFGPGTRLTVL.

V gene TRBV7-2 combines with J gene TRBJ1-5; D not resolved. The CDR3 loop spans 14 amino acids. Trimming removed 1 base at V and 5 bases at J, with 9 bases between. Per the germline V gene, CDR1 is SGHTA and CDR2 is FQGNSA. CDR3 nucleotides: TGTGCCAGCAGCTTAGTCCGTGGGGATCAGCCCCAGCATTTT. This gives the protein CASSLVRGDQPQHF.

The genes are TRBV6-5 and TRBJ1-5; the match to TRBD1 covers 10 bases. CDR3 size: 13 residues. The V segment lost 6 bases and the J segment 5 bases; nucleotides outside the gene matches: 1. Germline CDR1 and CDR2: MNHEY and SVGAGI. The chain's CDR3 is CASRGQGDQPQHF. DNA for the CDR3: TGTGCCAGCAGAGGACAGGGGGATCAGCCCCAGCATTTT.

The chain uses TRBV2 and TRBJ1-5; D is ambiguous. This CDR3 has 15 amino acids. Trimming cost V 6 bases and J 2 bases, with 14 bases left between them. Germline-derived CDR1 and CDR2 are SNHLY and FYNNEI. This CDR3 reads CASSLQRRGNQPQHF. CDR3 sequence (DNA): TGTGCCAGCAGCTTACAAAGAAGGGGCAATCAGCCCCAGCATTTT.

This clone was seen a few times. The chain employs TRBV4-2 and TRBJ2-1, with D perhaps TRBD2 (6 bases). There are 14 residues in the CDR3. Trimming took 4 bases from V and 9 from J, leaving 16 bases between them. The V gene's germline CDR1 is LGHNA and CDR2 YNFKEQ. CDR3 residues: CASSPVYGEAEQFF. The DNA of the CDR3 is TGTGCCAGCAGCCCAGTGTACGGGGAGGCTGAGCAGTTCTTC.

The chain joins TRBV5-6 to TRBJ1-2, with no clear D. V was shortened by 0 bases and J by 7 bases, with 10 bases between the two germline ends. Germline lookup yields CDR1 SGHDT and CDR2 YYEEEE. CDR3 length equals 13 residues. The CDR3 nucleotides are TGTGCCAGCAGCTTGGATAGGGATCGTGGCTACACCTTC. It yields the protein CASSLDRDRGYTF.